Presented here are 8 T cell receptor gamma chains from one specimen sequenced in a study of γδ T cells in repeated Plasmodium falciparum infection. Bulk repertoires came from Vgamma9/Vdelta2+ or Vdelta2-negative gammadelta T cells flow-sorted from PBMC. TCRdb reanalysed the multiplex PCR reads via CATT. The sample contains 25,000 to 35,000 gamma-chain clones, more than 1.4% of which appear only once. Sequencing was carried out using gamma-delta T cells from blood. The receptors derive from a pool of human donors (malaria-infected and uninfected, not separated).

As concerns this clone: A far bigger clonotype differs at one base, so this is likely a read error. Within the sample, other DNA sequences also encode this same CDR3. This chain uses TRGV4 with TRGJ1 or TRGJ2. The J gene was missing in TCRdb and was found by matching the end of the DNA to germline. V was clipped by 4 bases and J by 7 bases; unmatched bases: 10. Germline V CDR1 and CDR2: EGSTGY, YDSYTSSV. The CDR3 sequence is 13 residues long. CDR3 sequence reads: CATWDESNYKKLF. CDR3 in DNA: TGTGCCACCTGGGACGAATCGAACTATAAGAAACTCTTT.

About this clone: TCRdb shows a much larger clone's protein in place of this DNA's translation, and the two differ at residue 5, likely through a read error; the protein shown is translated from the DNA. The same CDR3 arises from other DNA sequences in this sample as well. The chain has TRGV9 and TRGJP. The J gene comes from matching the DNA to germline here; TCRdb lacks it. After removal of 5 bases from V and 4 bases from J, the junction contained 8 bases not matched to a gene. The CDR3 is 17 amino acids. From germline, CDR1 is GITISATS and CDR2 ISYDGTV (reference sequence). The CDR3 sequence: CALWGAHQELGKKIKVF. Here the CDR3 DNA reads TGTGCCTTGTGGGGGGCTCATCAAGAGTTGGGCAAAAAAATCAAGGTATTT.

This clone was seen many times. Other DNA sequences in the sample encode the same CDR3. The CDR3 reads CATWDRGYKKLF. The CDR3 region has the DNA TGTGCCACCTGGGACCGGGGTTATAAGAAACTCTTT. The J gene is TRGJ1 or TRGJ2, the V gene TRGV5. Per the germline V gene, CDR1 is VINAFY and CDR2 is YDVSNSKD. Trimming at V came to 3 bases and at J to 6 bases, leaving 5 bases not matched to a gene. This CDR3 spans 12 amino acids.

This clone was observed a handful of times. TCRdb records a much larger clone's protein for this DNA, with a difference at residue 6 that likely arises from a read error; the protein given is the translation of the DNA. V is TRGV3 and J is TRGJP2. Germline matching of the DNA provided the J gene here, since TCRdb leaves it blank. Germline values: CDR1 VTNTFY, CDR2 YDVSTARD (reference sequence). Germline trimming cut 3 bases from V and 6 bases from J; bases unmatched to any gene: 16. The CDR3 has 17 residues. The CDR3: CATWDGSEGMGDWIKTF. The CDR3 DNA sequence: TGTGCCACCTGGGACGGGAGTGAGGGTATGGGTGATTGGATCAAGACGTTT.

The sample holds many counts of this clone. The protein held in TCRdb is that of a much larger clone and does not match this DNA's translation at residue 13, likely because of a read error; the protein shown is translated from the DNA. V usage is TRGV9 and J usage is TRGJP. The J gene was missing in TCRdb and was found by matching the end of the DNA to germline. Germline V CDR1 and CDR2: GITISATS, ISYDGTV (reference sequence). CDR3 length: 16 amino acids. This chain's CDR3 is CALWEAKELGKKTKVF. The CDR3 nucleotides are TGTGCCTTGTGGGAGGCTAAGGAGTTGGGCAAAAAAACCAAGGTATTT.

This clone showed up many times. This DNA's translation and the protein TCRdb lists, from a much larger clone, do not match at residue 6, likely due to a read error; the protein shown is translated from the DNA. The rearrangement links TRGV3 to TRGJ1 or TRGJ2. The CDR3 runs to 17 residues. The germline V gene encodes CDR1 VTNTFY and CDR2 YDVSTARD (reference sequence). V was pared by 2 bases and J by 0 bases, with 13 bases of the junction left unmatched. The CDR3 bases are TGTGCCACCTGGGACAAGCGACAGCCCGTGAATTATTATAAGAAACTCTTT. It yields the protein CATWDKRQPVNYYKKLF.

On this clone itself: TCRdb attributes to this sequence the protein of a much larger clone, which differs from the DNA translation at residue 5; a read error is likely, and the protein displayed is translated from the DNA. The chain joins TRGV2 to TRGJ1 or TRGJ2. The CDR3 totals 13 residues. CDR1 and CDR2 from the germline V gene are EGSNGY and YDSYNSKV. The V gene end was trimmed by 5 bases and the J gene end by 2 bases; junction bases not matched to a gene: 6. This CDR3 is CATWGGDYYKKLF. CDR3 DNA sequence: TGTGCCACCTGGGGCGGAGATTATTATAAGAAACTCTTT.

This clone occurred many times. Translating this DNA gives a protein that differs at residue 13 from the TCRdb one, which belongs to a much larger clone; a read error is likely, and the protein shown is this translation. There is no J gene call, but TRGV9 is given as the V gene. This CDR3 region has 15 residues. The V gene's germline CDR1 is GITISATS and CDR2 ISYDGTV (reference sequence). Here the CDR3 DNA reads TGTGCCTTGTGGGAGGTAGAGTTGGGCAAAAAAATCAGGGTATTT. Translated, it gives CALWEVELGKKIRVF.